This T cell receptor (beta chain) was found in a study of T cells in Graves' hyperthyroidism and ophthalmopathy. J gave up 5 bases and V 7 bases, and 11 bases lay outside the gene matches. Germline loops: CDR1 SQVTM, CDR2 ANQGSEA. The length of the CDR3 is 14 residues. In this sample, this clonotype turned up once. The antigen is undetermined. Thyroid ultrasound, orbital computed tomography, clinical symptoms, and serum thyroxine and TRAb underpinned diagnoses. Study results and limitations: Researchers found most expanded thyroid clonotypes above 0.001 in blood as well. The model identified upcoming ophthalmopathy a median roughly 6.5 months ahead of onset.

RNA transcripts provided the source from which TCR beta CDR3 regions were amplified. The HTBI set primed first-round TCR CDR3 RT-PCR. One entry per CDR3 protein results from TCRdb running MiXCR on the multiplex PCR reads. The repertoire holds 300,000 to 450,000 distinct CDR3 sequences, with more than 12% as singletons. Sequencing was done on a sample of blood. J is TRBJ1-3 and V is TRBV29-1; 7 positions match TRBD1. The receptor was derived from a woman aged 25-40 years with Graves' ophthalmopathy. The CDR3, as DNA: TGCAGCGCCGTATTTCGGGACAGAAGAAACACCATATATTTT. It yields the protein CSAVFRDRRNTIYF.